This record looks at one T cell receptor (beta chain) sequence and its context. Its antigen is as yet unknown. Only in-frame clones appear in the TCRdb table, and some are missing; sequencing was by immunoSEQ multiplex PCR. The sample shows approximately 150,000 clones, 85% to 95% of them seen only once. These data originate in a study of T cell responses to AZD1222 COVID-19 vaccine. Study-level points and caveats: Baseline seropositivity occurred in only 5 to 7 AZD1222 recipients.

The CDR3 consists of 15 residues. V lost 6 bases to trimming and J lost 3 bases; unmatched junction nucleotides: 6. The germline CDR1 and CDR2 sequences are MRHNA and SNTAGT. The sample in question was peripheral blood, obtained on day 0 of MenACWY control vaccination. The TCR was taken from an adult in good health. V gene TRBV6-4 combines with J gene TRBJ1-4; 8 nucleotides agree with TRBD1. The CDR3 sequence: CASRPGQGPNEKLFF. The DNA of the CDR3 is TGTGCCAGCAGGCCTGGACAGGGACCTAATGAAAAACTGTTTTTT.